This is a list of T cell receptor beta chains from one sample in a study of cytomegalovirus exposure and HLA in healthy donors. TCRdb's table, derived via immunoSEQ multiplex PCR, lists solely in-frame clones and lacks some. The data contain around 100,000 clones, approximately 60% of them singletons. Source material: PBMCs. These receptor sequences come from a woman in her twenties or thirties in good health and CMV-seronegative. Each CDR3 is given with its conserved first and last residue. The listing skips clone size in some rows; elsewhere it reads once, few, many or a size class.

j_gene	abundance	v_gene	CDR3aa
TRBJ2-3	.	TRBV28	CASSLIQGTDTQYF
TRBJ1-1	once	TRBV28	CASRLQPDRTEAFF
TRBJ2-7	.	TRBV29-1	CSVVGQTYEQYF
TRBJ1-2	.	TRBV21-1	CASSRESQAGSYGYTF
TRBJ1-2	few	TRBV28	CASSLSPRAGYTF
TRBJ2-5	.	TRBV30	CAWSVGGHYQETQYF
TRBJ1-6	.	TRBV5-1	CASSTGDRASPLHF
TRBJ2-1	.	TRBV7-3	CASSSKRGGEQFF
TRBJ2-3	.	TRBV27	CASWSDSSADTQYF
TRBJ1-5	.	TRBV6-1	CASSGESSNQPQHF
TRBJ2-7	.	TRBV6-6	CASRTQPSGEQYF
TRBJ2-7	few	TRBV5-6	CASSSFTNRYEQYF
TRBJ1-3	.	TRBV2	CASRGTAGNTIYF
TRBJ2-7	.	TRBV30	CAWSEGGSSYEQYF
TRBJ2-6	few	TRBV6-6	CASSFGSSGANVLTF
TRBJ2-7	.	TRBV19	CASSIRETGVAEQYF
TRBJ2-7	.	TRBV18	CASSPADISYEQYF
TRBJ2-6	few	TRBV11-2	CASSHLAGSSGANVLTF
TRBJ1-1	few	TRBV6-5	CASSFTGSEAFF
TRBJ2-1	few	TRBV5-1	CASSGFTTSGYNEQFF
TRBJ2-2	few	TRBV27	CASITSTGELFF
TRBJ2-2	.	TRBV7-2	CASTRGLADIRELFF
TRBJ2-7	.	TRBV18	CASSPVSGLAGVSYEQYF
TRBJ2-7	.	TRBV10-3	CATTTSGDSYEQYF